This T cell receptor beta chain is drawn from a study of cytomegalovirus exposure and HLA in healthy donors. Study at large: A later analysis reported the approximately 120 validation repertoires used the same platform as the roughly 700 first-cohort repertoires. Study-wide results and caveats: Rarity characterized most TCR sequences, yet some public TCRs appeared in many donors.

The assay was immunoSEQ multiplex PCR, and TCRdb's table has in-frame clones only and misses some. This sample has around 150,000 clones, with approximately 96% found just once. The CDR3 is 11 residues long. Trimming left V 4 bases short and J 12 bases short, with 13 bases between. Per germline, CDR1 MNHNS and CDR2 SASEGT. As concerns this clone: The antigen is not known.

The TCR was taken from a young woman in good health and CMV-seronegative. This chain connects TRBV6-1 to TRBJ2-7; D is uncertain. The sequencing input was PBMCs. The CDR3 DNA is TGTGCCAGCAGTGGGCCCCTGCTTCCGTACTTC. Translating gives CASSGPLLPYF.